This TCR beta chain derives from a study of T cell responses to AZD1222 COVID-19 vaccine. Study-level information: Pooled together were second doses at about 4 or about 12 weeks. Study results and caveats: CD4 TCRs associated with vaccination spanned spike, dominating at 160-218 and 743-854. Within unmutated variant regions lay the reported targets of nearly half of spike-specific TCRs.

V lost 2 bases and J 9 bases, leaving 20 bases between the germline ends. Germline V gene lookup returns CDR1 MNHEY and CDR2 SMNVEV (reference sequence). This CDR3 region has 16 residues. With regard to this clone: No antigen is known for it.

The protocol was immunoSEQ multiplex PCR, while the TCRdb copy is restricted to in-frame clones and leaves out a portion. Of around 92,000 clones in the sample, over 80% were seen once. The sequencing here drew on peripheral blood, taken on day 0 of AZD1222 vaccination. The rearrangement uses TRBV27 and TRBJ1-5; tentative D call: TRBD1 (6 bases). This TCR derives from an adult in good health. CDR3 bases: TGTGCCAGCAGTTTAGGAGCGGCAGGGGTACAGTGGCCCCAGCATTTT. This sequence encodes CASSLGAAGVQWPQHF.